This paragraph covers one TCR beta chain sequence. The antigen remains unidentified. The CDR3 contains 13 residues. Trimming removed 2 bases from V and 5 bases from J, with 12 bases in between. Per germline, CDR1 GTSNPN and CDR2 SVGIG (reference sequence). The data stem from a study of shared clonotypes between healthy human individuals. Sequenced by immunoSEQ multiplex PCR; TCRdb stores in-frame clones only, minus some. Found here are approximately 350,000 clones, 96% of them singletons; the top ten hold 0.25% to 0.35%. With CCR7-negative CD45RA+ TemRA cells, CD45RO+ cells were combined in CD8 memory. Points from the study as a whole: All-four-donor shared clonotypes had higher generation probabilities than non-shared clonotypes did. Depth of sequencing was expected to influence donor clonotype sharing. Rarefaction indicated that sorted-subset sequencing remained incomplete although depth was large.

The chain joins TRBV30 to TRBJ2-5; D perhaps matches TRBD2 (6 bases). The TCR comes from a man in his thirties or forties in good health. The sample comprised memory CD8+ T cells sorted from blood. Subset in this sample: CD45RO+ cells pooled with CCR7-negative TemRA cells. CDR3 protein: CAWSYERGETQYF. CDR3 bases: TGTGCCTGGAGTTATGAACGGGGGGAGACCCAGTACTTC.